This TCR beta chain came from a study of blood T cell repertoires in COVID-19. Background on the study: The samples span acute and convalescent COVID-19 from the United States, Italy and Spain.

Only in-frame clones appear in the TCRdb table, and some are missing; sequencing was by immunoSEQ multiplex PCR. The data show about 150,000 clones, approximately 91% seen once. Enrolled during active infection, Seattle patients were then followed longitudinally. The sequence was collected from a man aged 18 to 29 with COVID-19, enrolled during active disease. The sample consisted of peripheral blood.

Written as DNA, the CDR3 is TGTGCCAGCAGCCAGGGCCTGACTAGCGGTGACACGCAGTATTTT. It yields the protein CASSQGLTSGDTQYF. The genes are TRBV14 and TRBJ2-3; 9 nucleotides align to TRBD2. CDR1 is SGHDN and CDR2 is FVKESK in the germline V gene. The CDR3 spans 15 residues. V trimming: 3 bases; J trimming: 9 bases; junction bases outside the gene matches: 10.